The rows below give T cell receptor beta chains drawn from one sample of a study of T cell changes during pregnancy in multiple sclerosis. Using immunoSEQ multiplex PCR, the repertoire was profiled, and TCRdb retains in-frame clones only, with some absent. The sample lists 25,000 to 35,000 clones; about 91% were seen once. Sequencing used peripheral blood, obtained in the first trimester of pregnancy. The receptor source for this set is a female donor in good health, enrolled as a control in a pregnancy study. Both conserved end residues are part of each CDR3. Each record gives: CDR3 DNA, CDR3 protein, D gene, J gene, V gene, clone size. D genes are given only for firm matches. Part of the rows lack a size; the others show once, few, many or a class for expanded clones.

CDR3 DNA: TGTGCCAGCAGCGTTAGCGGACTAGCGGGACGAGAGACCCAGTACTTC; CDR3 protein: CASSVSGLAGRETQYF; D gene: TRBD2; J gene: TRBJ2-5; V gene: TRBV11-2; clone size: NA
CDR3 DNA: TGTGCCAGCAGCATAGGGGCCGGAGCCACAGATACGCAGTATTTT; CDR3 protein: CASSIGAGATDTQYF; D gene: NA; J gene: TRBJ2-3; V gene: TRBV6-5; clone size: once
CDR3 DNA: TGTGCCAGCCAAGCTAGCGGGTCCTACAATGAGCAGTTCTTC; CDR3 protein: CASQASGSYNEQFF; D gene: TRBD2; J gene: TRBJ2-1; V gene: TRBV18; clone size: NA
CDR3 DNA: TGTGCCAGCAGCTCCACTAGCGGCAGCTCCTACGAGCAGTACTTC; CDR3 protein: CASSSTSGSSYEQYF; D gene: TRBD2; J gene: TRBJ2-7; V gene: TRBV11-2; clone size: NA
CDR3 DNA: TGTGCCAGCTCACTTAGCGGCGCGGGAACCTACAATGAGCAGTTCTTC; CDR3 protein: CASSLSGAGTYNEQFF; D gene: NA; J gene: TRBJ2-1; V gene: TRBV18; clone size: NA
CDR3 DNA: TGTGCCAGCAGTTACCTGCGGACTAGCGCGAACAATGAGCAGTTCTTC; CDR3 protein: CASSYLRTSANNEQFF; D gene: TRBD2; J gene: TRBJ2-1; V gene: TRBV6-5; clone size: once
CDR3 DNA: TGCGCCAGCAGCCAAGATCTAGCGGGGCCGACAGATACGCAGTATTTT; CDR3 protein: CASSQDLAGPTDTQYF; D gene: TRBD2; J gene: TRBJ2-3; V gene: TRBV4-3; clone size: NA
CDR3 DNA: TGTGCCAGCAGCCCCGTACAGGCGCTCCAAGAGACCCAGTACTTC; CDR3 protein: CASSPVQALQETQYF; D gene: NA; J gene: TRBJ2-5; V gene: TRBV6-6; clone size: NA
CDR3 DNA: TGTGCCAGCAGCCCCAGGGGACAGTCCAGGGGGGAGACCCAGTACTTC; CDR3 protein: CASSPRGQSRGETQYF; D gene: TRBD1; J gene: TRBJ2-5; V gene: TRBV7-9; clone size: NA
CDR3 DNA: TGTGCCAGCAGCTCGGACAGGGGGTACTACGAGCAGTACTTC; CDR3 protein: CASSSDRGYYEQYF; D gene: TRBD1; J gene: TRBJ2-7; V gene: TRBV5-5; clone size: NA